This is a list of T cell receptor beta chains from one sample in a study of T cell responses to AZD1222 COVID-19 vaccine. Using immunoSEQ multiplex PCR, the repertoire was profiled, and TCRdb retains in-frame clones only, with some absent. The repertoire includes around 88,000 clones, nearly 90% of them detected once, and around 5.8% sits in the top ten. The material was peripheral blood, obtained on day 0 of AZD1222 vaccination. The receptors were sampled from an adult in good health. Each CDR3 is given with its conserved first and last residue. The D gene is left open where the match is weak. The listing skips clone size in some rows; elsewhere it reads once, few, many or a size class.

V gene	J gene	D gene	clone size	CDR3 protein	CDR3 DNA
TRBV11-2	TRBJ2-7	TRBD2	.	CASSTPGSGSLYF	TGTGCCAGCAGCACTCCGGGGAGCGGGAGTTTGTACTTC
TRBV2	TRBJ1-1	.	.	CASYREAGGAFF	TGTGCCAGCTACAGGGAAGCGGGAGGAGCTTTCTTT
TRBV29-1	TRBJ2-1	TRBD2	once	CSVMPIGTSGTDEQFF	TGCAGCGTTATGCCCATCGGGACTAGCGGGACGGATGAGCAGTTCTTC
TRBV7-2	TRBJ1-6	.	.	CASSLMGDRTWSPLHF	TGTGCCAGCAGCTTAATGGGCGACCGGACATGGTCACCCCTCCACTTT
TRBV6-2/TRBV6-3	TRBJ2-5	.	.	CASSYVETQYF	TGTGCCAGCAGTTACGTGGAGACCCAGTACTTC
TRBV4-1	TRBJ2-1	.	.	CASSQDMDHLSEQFF	TGCGCCAGCAGCCAAGATATGGACCACCTCAGTGAGCAGTTCTTC
TRBV7-9	TRBJ1-4	TRBD1	.	CASSSGGGNEKLFF	TGTGCCAGCAGCTCAGGGGGCGGGAATGAAAAACTGTTTTTT
TRBV5-5	TRBJ2-7	.	.	CASSLSGYEQYF	TGTGCCAGCAGCTTGTCAGGTTACGAGCAGTACTTC
TRBV7-9	TRBJ2-5	TRBD2	.	CASSLAEGLAGGRSETQYF	TGTGCCAGCAGCTTAGCGGAGGGACTAGCGGGAGGGCGGTCAGAGACCCAGTACTTC
TRBV28	TRBJ1-6	TRBD1	.	CASSPGTGLRPLHF	TGTGCCAGCAGCCCCGGGACAGGGTTACGACCCCTCCACTTT
TRBV25-1	TRBJ1-3	.	.	CASSDSGGNTIYF	TGTGCCAGCAGTGATTCTGGTGGAAACACCATATATTTT
TRBV15	TRBJ1-5	TRBD1	.	CATSRAPTGEQPQHF	TGTGCCACCAGCAGAGCACCGACAGGGGAACAGCCCCAGCATTTT
TRBV6-4	TRBJ1-5	TRBD1	few	CASSDWTGGLDQPQHF	TGTGCCAGCAGTGATTGGACAGGGGGATTAGATCAGCCCCAGCATTTT
TRBV6-4	TRBJ2-1	.	.	CASSDSGLGGYNEQFF	TGTGCCAGCAGTGACTCCGGACTAGGGGGATACAATGAGCAGTTCTTC
TRBV28	TRBJ1-4	.	.	CASSGGADLGEKLFF	TGTGCCAGCAGTGGCGGTGCCGACCTTGGTGAAAAACTGTTTTTT
TRBV4-2	TRBJ2-1	TRBD2	.	CASSQDQAGGPHEQFF	TGTGCCAGCAGCCAAGACCAAGCGGGAGGGCCCCATGAGCAGTTCTTC